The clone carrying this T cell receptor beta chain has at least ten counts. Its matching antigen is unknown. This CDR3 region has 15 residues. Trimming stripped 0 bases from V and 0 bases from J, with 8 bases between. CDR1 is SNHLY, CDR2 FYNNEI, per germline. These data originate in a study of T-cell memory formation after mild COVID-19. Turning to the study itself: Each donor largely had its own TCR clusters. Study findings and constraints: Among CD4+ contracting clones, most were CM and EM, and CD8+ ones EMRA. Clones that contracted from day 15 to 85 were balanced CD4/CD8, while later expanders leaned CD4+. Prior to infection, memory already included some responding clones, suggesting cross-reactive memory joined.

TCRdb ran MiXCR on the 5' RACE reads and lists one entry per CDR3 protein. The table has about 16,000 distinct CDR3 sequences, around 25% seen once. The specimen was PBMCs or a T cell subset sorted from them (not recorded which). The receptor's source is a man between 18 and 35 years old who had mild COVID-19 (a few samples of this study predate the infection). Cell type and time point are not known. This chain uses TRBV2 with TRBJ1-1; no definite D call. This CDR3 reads CASSEAAEVNTEAFF. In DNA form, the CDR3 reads TGTGCCAGCAGTGAAGCTGCTGAGGTGAACACTGAAGCTTTCTTT.